Each of the 13 T cell receptor beta chains below was sequenced from the same sample in a study of blood T cell repertoires in COVID-19. The assay was immunoSEQ multiplex PCR, and TCRdb's table has in-frame clones only and misses some. The sample carries tens of thousands of clones, approximately 73% recorded once. The sample comprised peripheral blood. These receptors came from a man between 60 and 70 years old with COVID-19, enrolled during active disease.

The V and J genes are TRBV5-4 and TRBJ1-1; no firm D call. The CDR3 totals 15 residues. Germline assignment: CDR1 SGHNT and CDR2 YYREEE (reference sequence). Trimming pared 0 bases from V and 0 bases from J, leaving 9 bases between. CDR3 in amino acids: CASSLAGMMNTEAFF. The DNA for the CDR3 is TGTGCCAGCAGCTTGGCCGGTATGATGAACACTGAAGCTTTCTTT.

J is TRBJ2-3 and V is TRBV7-9; no definite D call. Germline CDR1 reads SEHNR; CDR2 reads FQNEAQ (reference sequence). The ends were cut back, 5 bases at V and 6 bases at J, with 15 bases in the middle. This CDR3 has 14 amino acids. The CDR3 region is CASSLSGALDTQYF. The DNA of the CDR3 is TGTGCCAGCAGCCTATCTGGAGCCCTGGATACGCAGTATTTT. Full variable domain (missing parts from reference TRBV7-9 and TRBJ2-3): DTGVSQNPRHKITKRGQNVTFRCDPISEHNRLYWYRQTLGQGPEFLTYFQNEAQLEKSRLLSDRFSAERPKGSFSTLEIQRTEQGDSAMYLCASSLSGALDTQYFGPGTRLTVL.

The rearrangement uses TRBV7-2 and TRBJ2-7; TRBD2 aligns across 9 bases. The V segment lost 1 base and the J segment 2 bases; nucleotides outside the gene matches: 9. Germline V gene sequence: CDR1 SGHTA, CDR2 FQGNSA. The CDR3 totals 17 residues. The CDR3 here is CASSLGAGGWTPYEQYF. Written as DNA, the CDR3 is TGTGCCAGCAGCTTAGGGGCGGGGGGGTGGACGCCCTACGAGCAGTACTTC.

The genes are TRBV7-9 and TRBJ2-4; the D gene is possibly TRBD2 (6 bases). The length of the CDR3 is 16 residues. Germline CDR1 and CDR2: SEHNR and FQNEAQ (reference sequence). Trimming pared 5 bases from V and 0 bases from J, leaving 14 bases between. The CDR3: CASSGTGTEAKNIQYF. The CDR3 region has the DNA TGTGCCAGCAGCGGAACCGGGACTGAAGCCAAAAACATTCAGTACTTC.

V and J are TRBV5-4 and TRBJ2-3, with D possibly TRBD2 on 6 matching bases. Looked up from germline, CDR1 is SGHNT and CDR2 is YYREEE (reference sequence). Between the trimmed V and J ends, which lost 5 bases and 3 bases, there was a span of 10 bases. CDR3 length: 13 amino acids. The CDR3 DNA reads as TGTGCCAGCAGGGACTATAATACAGATACGCAGTATTTT. It codes for CASRDYNTDTQYF. Filled out from reference TRBV5-4 and TRBJ2-3, the complete variable domain reads ETGVTQSPTHLIKTRGQQVTLRCSSQSGHNTVSWYQQALGQGPQFIFQYYREEENGRGNFPPRFSGLQFPNYSSELNVNALELDDSALYLCASRDYNTDTQYFGPGTRLTVL.

The V gene is TRBV6-6, the J gene TRBJ2-1, with D possibly being TRBD2 (5 bases). Per the germline V gene, CDR1 is MNHNY and CDR2 is SVGAGI (reference sequence). The CDR3 length is 15 residues. V shed 4 bases and J shed 0 bases, with 10 bases lying between them. The CDR3 protein is CASSSSSPSYNEQFF. The CDR3 nucleotides are TGTGCCAGCAGTTCTTCTAGCCCCTCCTACAATGAGCAGTTCTTC.

This chain links TRBV6-5 with TRBJ2-7; D not certain. The ends were cut back, 6 bases at V and 3 bases at J, with 9 bases in the middle. Germline V gene lookup returns CDR1 MNHEY and CDR2 SVGAGI. CDR3 length equals 12 residues. CDR3 sequence reads: CASSLDNYEQYF. DNA for the CDR3: TGTGCCAGCAGCCTCGACAACTACGAGCAGTACTTC.

The gene calls are TRBV27 and TRBJ1-5; unclear D gene. The CDR3 sequence is 13 residues long. V was pared by 5 bases and J by 5 bases, with 10 bases between. Germline CDR1 MNHEY, CDR2 SMNVEV (reference sequence). The CDR3 spells CASSPSWHQPQHF. Here the CDR3 DNA reads TGTGCCAGCAGTCCTTCTTGGCATCAGCCCCAGCATTTT.

The chain combines TRBV5-1 with TRBJ2-7; D is unresolved. Germline CDR1 reads SGHRS; CDR2 reads YFSETQ. This CDR3 spans 14 amino acids. Trimming cost V 0 bases and J 3 bases, with 10 bases left between them. The CDR3 sequence: CASSLGGGYYEQYF. CDR3 DNA: TGCGCCAGCAGCTTGGGCGGCGGATACTACGAGCAGTACTTC.

This clone rates as medium-sized. The V call is TRBV30, the J call TRBJ2-7, with TRBD1 as a possible D gene (6 bases). CDR1 is GTSNPN and CDR2 is SVGIG in the germline V gene (reference sequence). The CDR3 sequence is 13 residues long. Trimming took 5 bases from V and 1 from J, leaving 12 bases between them. The CDR3 DNA reads TGTGCCTGGTCGCGGACAGATTCCTACGAGCAGTACTTC. Protein: CAWSRTDSYEQYF.

The rearrangement joins TRBV2 to TRBJ1-5, with 8 bases aligning to TRBD1. The J segment lost 2 bases and the V segment lost 6 bases, leaving 6 bases of the junction unmatched. This CDR3 is 15 amino acids long. The germline CDR1 and CDR2 sequences are SNHLY and FYNNEI. The CDR3 DNA is TGTGCCAGCAGCCGTACAGGGGGAGGCAATCAGCCCCAGCATTTT. Translating it yields CASSRTGGGNQPQHF.

The J gene is TRBJ2-3, the V gene TRBV6-4; TRBD2 might be the D (5 bases). The CDR3 has 13 residues. V was pared by 1 base and J by 8 bases, with 10 bases between. Looked up from germline, CDR1 is MRHNA and CDR2 is SNTAGT. The CDR3 nucleotides read TGTGCCAGCAGTGACTGGGTCCGGGGTACGCAGTATTTT. Translation gives CASSDWVRGTQYF.

This rearrangement joins TRBV5-1 to TRBJ2-7; 10 bases fit TRBD1. Germline CDR1 is SGHRS and CDR2 is YFSETQ. V gave up 0 bases and J gave up 7 bases; unmatched junction bases: 4. This CDR3 is 14 amino acids long. The CDR3 reads CASSLVGTGEEQYF. The CDR3 DNA reads TGCGCCAGCAGCTTGGTTGGGACAGGGGAGGAGCAGTACTTC.